The 3 T cell receptor beta chains presented below share a single source sample, sequenced in a study of blood T cell repertoires in COVID-19. Clones were sequenced by immunoSEQ multiplex PCR, and TCRdb holds only the in-frame ones, with some missing. The sample records over 150,000 clones, roughly 82% being singletons. Sequencing was done on a sample of PBMCs or T cells enriched from blood (not recorded which). Receptor source: a man aged 35 to 55 who had recovered from COVID-19.

The rearrangement links TRBV29-1 to TRBJ2-3; no firm D call. The CDR3 runs to 14 residues. Germline V gene lookup returns CDR1 SQVTM and CDR2 ANQGSEA. V was trimmed by 0 bases and J by 6 bases, leaving 13 bases between them. The CDR3 protein is CSVEDSVRPDTQYF. The DNA for the CDR3 is TGCAGCGTTGAAGATTCGGTTCGCCCTGATACGCAGTATTTT.

The chain has TRBV18 and TRBJ2-2; 8 nucleotides line up with TRBD1. The CDR3 extends over 16 amino acids. V gave up 3 bases and J gave up 2 bases; unmatched junction bases: 5. Germline V CDR1 and CDR2: KGHSH, LQKENI. CDR3 sequence: CASSPRDRLNTGELFF. DNA for the CDR3: TGTGCCAGCTCACCTCGGGACAGGCTTAACACCGGGGAGCTGTTTTTT. The complete variable domain, with remaining parts taken from reference TRBV18 and TRBJ2-2, reads NAGVMQNPRHLVRRRGQEARLRCSPMKGHSHVYWYRQLPEEGLKFMVYLQKENIIDESGMPKERFSAEFPKEGPSILRIQQVVRGDSAAYFCASSPRDRLNTGELFFGEGSRLTVL.

This clone was picked up a small number of times. V gene TRBV6-5 combines with J gene TRBJ1-6; a weak D match, TRBD1 (5 bases). Trimming cost V 0 bases and J 8 bases, with 11 bases left between them. Germline lookup yields CDR1 MNHEY and CDR2 SVGAGI. The CDR3 covers 15 residues. The CDR3 nucleotides are TGTGCCAGCAGTTACTCCCCCCAAGGGGATTCACCCCTCCACTTT. It yields the protein CASSYSPQGDSPLHF.